This T cell receptor (beta chain) was found in a study of CXCR3-negative and CXCR3-positive naive CD8 T cells. At the level of the study: The total count of TRB reads reached 120 million to 150 million, and each library contributed about 1.5 +/- 0.3 million. Study-wide results and caveats: CXCR3-negative and CXCR3-positive naive cells shared comparable TRBV-TRBJ usage, but memory cells did not. The authors found comparable surface CD5 between naive subsets and inferred TCR strength from TRB CDR3 properties.

Remarks on this clonotype: Its antigen remains unidentified.

Each CD8+ T cell subset was sorted in triplicate, about 270,000 cells each. It was by 5' RACE with UMI labels that the TRB cDNA libraries were prepared. TCRdb re-called the 5' RACE reads; every CDR3 protein appears as one record, without DNA. The repertoire table contains approximately 40,000 distinct CDR3 sequences. CDR3 length equals 16 residues. Germline V gene lookup returns CDR1 MRHNA and CDR2 SNTAGT. This receptor was identified in a human donor in good health. Some clones in this sample may be carry-over from other donors' samples. J is TRBJ2-1 and V is TRBV6-4; TCRdb's assignment of TRBD1 cannot be checked, as there is no DNA. Sequenced material: memory CD8+ T cells from blood. CDR3 sequence: CASSGNPGQGASEQFF.